The T cell receptor (beta chain) described here comes from a study of cytomegalovirus exposure and HLA in healthy donors. Trimming took off 2 bases at V and 0 bases at J, with 8 bases between the two ends. CDR3 length: 14 residues. Germline V gene data show CDR1 as SGHRS and CDR2 as YFSETQ. The sample holds one count of this clone. With 60 Vbeta and 13 Jbeta primers, the PCR was carried out. Profiled with immunoSEQ multiplex PCR; TCRdb holds only in-frame clones, not every one. The sample consists of 90,000 to 100,000 clones, around 80% of them appearing once. This chain uses TRBV5-1 with TRBJ1-1; a weak D match, TRBD1 (5 bases). The sequence came from a man in his forties in good health and CMV-seronegative. Sequenced: PBMCs. CDR3 residues: CASSLGQVNTEAFF. CDR3 nucleotide sequence: TGCGCCAGCAGCTTAGGACAAGTGAACACTGAAGCTTTCTTT.